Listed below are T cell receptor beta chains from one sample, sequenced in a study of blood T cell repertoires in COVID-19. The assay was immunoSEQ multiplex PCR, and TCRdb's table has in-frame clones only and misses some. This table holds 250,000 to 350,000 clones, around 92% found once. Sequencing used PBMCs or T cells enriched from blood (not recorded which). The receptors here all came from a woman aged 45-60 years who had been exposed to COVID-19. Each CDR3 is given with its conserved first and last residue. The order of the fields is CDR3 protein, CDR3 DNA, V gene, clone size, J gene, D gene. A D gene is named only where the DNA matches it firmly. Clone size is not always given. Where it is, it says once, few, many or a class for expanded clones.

CDR3 protein: CASSQKDMGEDEKLFF
CDR3 DNA: TGTGCCAGCAGCCAAAAAGATATGGGGGAGGATGAAAAACTGTTTTTT
V gene: TRBV3-1/TRBV3-2
clone size: NA
J gene: TRBJ1-4
D gene: NA

CDR3 protein: CASRGVEVLGQYF
CDR3 DNA: TGTGCCAGCAGAGGCGTAGAGGTTCTAGGGCAGTACTTC
V gene: TRBV27
clone size: NA
J gene: TRBJ2-7
D gene: NA

CDR3 protein: CASSPQGSGEQYF
CDR3 DNA: TGTGCCAGCTCACCACAAGGGAGCGGCGAGCAGTACTTC
V gene: TRBV18
clone size: NA
J gene: TRBJ2-7
D gene: NA

CDR3 protein: CASSLSHGLGLFEQFF
CDR3 DNA: TGTGCCAGCAGTTTATCACACGGACTAGGATTATTTGAGCAGTTCTTC
V gene: TRBV27
clone size: NA
J gene: TRBJ2-1
D gene: TRBD2

CDR3 protein: CASSSTGYYGYTF
CDR3 DNA: TGTGCCAGCAGCTCTACAGGATACTATGGCTACACCTTC
V gene: TRBV6-2/TRBV6-3
clone size: NA
J gene: TRBJ1-2
D gene: NA

CDR3 protein: CASSLRNTIYF
CDR3 DNA: TGTGCCAGCAGTCTCCGAAACACCATATATTTT
V gene: TRBV2
clone size: NA
J gene: TRBJ1-3
D gene: NA

CDR3 protein: CASRGGRYQRGAYEQYF
CDR3 DNA: TGTGCCAGCAGAGGGGGCAGGTACCAGCGGGGGGCCTACGAGCAGTACTTC
V gene: TRBV27
clone size: NA
J gene: TRBJ2-7
D gene: TRBD2

CDR3 protein: CASSIGTSGGGETQYF
CDR3 DNA: TGTGCCAGCAGCATAGGGACTAGCGGGGGTGGCGAGACCCAGTACTTC
V gene: TRBV5-4
clone size: NA
J gene: TRBJ2-5
D gene: TRBD2

CDR3 protein: CAWSVAPNNQPQHF
CDR3 DNA: TGTGCCTGGAGTGTCGCGCCAAACAATCAGCCCCAGCATTTT
V gene: TRBV30
clone size: once
J gene: TRBJ1-5
D gene: NA

CDR3 protein: CAISLGQAFTDTQYF
CDR3 DNA: TGTGCCATCAGCCTCGGACAGGCGTTCACAGATACGCAGTATTTT
V gene: TRBV10-3
clone size: NA
J gene: TRBJ2-3
D gene: TRBD1

CDR3 protein: CASSLGAAGLDNSPLHF
CDR3 DNA: TGCGCCAGCAGCTTGGGGGCAGCGGGGCTTGACAATTCACCCCTCCACTTT
V gene: TRBV5-1
clone size: NA
J gene: TRBJ1-6
D gene: NA

CDR3 protein: CASSLGPGFDYGYTF
CDR3 DNA: TGTGCCAGCAGCTTAGGTCCAGGCTTCGACTATGGCTACACCTTC
V gene: TRBV7-2
clone size: NA
J gene: TRBJ1-2
D gene: NA

CDR3 protein: CASSLTGSYEQYF
CDR3 DNA: TGTGCCAGCAGTTTGACAGGGTCCTACGAGCAGTACTTC
V gene: TRBV27
clone size: NA
J gene: TRBJ2-7
D gene: TRBD1

CDR3 protein: CASSTERGGTGGSGANVLTF
CDR3 DNA: TGTGCCAGCAGCACCGAACGGGGCGGGACAGGAGGCTCTGGGGCCAACGTCCTGACTTTC
V gene: TRBV7-6
clone size: NA
J gene: TRBJ2-6
D gene: TRBD1

CDR3 protein: CASSLLAEQQETQYF
CDR3 DNA: TGTGCCAGCAGCTTACTAGCGGAACAACAAGAGACCCAGTACTTC
V gene: TRBV5-4
clone size: NA
J gene: TRBJ2-5
D gene: TRBD2

CDR3 protein: CASSQASGAGTGELFF
CDR3 DNA: TGCGCCAGCAGCCAAGCGAGCGGGGCGGGCACCGGGGAGCTGTTTTTT
V gene: TRBV4-1
clone size: few
J gene: TRBJ2-2
D gene: TRBD2

CDR3 protein: CASSQQYAAMNTEAFF
CDR3 DNA: TGTGCCAGCAGCCAACAGTACGCAGCGATGAACACTGAAGCTTTCTTT
V gene: TRBV3-1/TRBV3-2
clone size: NA
J gene: TRBJ1-1
D gene: NA

CDR3 protein: CAWSIQGTRVAQHF
CDR3 DNA: TGTGCCTGGAGCATTCAGGGCACGAGAGTGGCCCAGCATTTT
V gene: TRBV30
clone size: once
J gene: TRBJ1-5
D gene: NA

CDR3 protein: CASRTDRAGRQPQHF
CDR3 DNA: TGTGCCAGTAGAACGGACAGGGCTGGGCGACAGCCCCAGCATTTT
V gene: TRBV19
clone size: NA
J gene: TRBJ1-5
D gene: TRBD1

CDR3 protein: CASSQLAQETQYF
CDR3 DNA: TGTGCCAGCAGCCAGTTGGCTCAGGAGACCCAGTACTTC
V gene: TRBV3-1/TRBV3-2
clone size: NA
J gene: TRBJ2-5
D gene: NA

CDR3 protein: CASTPPRGVGELFF
CDR3 DNA: TGTGCCAGCACCCCGCCGCGGGGCGTCGGGGAGCTGTTTTTT
V gene: TRBV28
clone size: NA
J gene: TRBJ2-2
D gene: NA

CDR3 protein: CASSRGQGINQPQHF
CDR3 DNA: TGTGCCAGCAGCCGAGGGCAGGGGATCAATCAGCCCCAGCATTTT
V gene: TRBV7-9
clone size: NA
J gene: TRBJ1-5
D gene: NA

CDR3 protein: CASSSTGGYGYTF
CDR3 DNA: TGTGCCAGCAGCTCAACGGGGGGCTATGGCTACACCTTC
V gene: TRBV5-6
clone size: NA
J gene: TRBJ1-2
D gene: NA

CDR3 protein: CASSSGQGAATNEKLFF
CDR3 DNA: TGTGCCAGCAGCTCCGGACAGGGGGCCGCAACTAATGAAAAACTGTTTTTT
V gene: TRBV7-9
clone size: once
J gene: TRBJ1-4
D gene: TRBD1

CDR3 protein: CAISESQGAFTEAFF
CDR3 DNA: TGTGCCATCAGTGAGAGCCAGGGGGCTTTCACTGAAGCTTTCTTT
V gene: TRBV10-3
clone size: NA
J gene: TRBJ1-1
D gene: TRBD1